The present TCR beta chain was sequenced within a study of blood T cells in healthy people across ages (dated by TCRdb to about 2015). Broadly, across the study: In model experiments, template switching captured about one uniquely barcoded TCR beta cDNA molecule for every two T cells. The study measured age-related changes in TCR beta repertoire diversity using deep sequencing normalized with unique cDNA molecular identifiers. Four age groups were formed from the donors: young (average approximately 15 years), middle-aged (around 37), aged (62) and long-lived (approximately 78). To avoid experimental bias, donors of different ages were spread randomly across the sequencing lanes. For two donors (one aged 18 to 30 and one aged 80 or older), the study analyzed two additional independent replicas of 1 million unique cDNA reads from the same blood draw. The investigation overall reported the following: As age increased, observed TCR beta diversity per million T cells dropped in a roughly linear way, and a significant reduction was already evident by age 40. A strong correlation was found between observed TCR beta diversity and the percentage of naive T cells measured by flow cytometry. Estimates of total diversity from one million sequenced T cells were regarded as lower bounds and underestimates. The long-lived group showed more naive CD4+ T cells, fewer expanded clones and increased TCR diversity than the aged group, suggesting age selection. Conclusive comparison of naive and antigen-experienced compartments was prevented by the profiling of bulk unsorted PBMCs. Donor CMV infection status was unknown, potentially confounding age-related changes in expanded clonotypes.

Preparation of the library involved 5' RACE. Data came from an Illumina HiSeq 2500. The second PCR ran for about 6 to 11 cycles and used a J-beta primer mix along with a sample-barcoded 5' primer. A template-switch 5' adaptor carrying 12 random nucleotides introduced a unique molecular identifier onto each TCR beta cDNA molecule. Each sample yielded at least 3 million CDR3-containing paired-end reads. All of the RNA was converted into first-strand cDNA using the Mint cDNA synthesis kit, with a TRBC-specific oligonucleotide serving as the primer. Following uracil-DNA glycosylase treatment, a first 18-cycle PCR with universal primers M1SS and BC2_uni_R was performed on all cDNA. In the original analysis: For normalization, 1 million high-quality reads, each with a distinct molecular identifier, were randomly selected from each sample. Reads with shared molecular identifiers were discarded instead of being binned into consensus sequences. MiTCR, set to a Q25 quality threshold and the strictest error-elimination algorithm, was used for CDR3 identification, clonotype clustering and error correction. Lower-bound total TCR beta diversity was estimated with a nonparametric unseen species model using Euler transformation. TCRdb ran its own pipeline on the public reads, namely fastp trimming at Q25 and MiXCR clone calling, and kept in-frame beta chains. Every CDR3 protein is listed once, alongside the most common genes and DNA of its rows. What appears here as the V and J calls and clone size reflects TCRdb's work, not the paper's. A total of hundreds of thousands of distinct CDR3 sequences appear in this sample, 40% to 60% of them only once. The leading ten clones occupy about an eighth of the sample.

Donors were roughly 40 systemically healthy Caucasian individuals from Russia aged about 6 to 100 years. Ten milliliters of peripheral blood were drawn from each donor into EDTA-treated Vacutainer tubes. Ficoll-Paque density-gradient centrifugation was used to isolate PBMCs, with at least 6.5 million per sample. Trizol reagent was used to extract total RNA from PBMCs, with at least 5 micrograms per sample. For every donor, an aliquot of PBMCs went through flow cytometry to measure the percentages of naive CD45RAhigh/CD27high T cells. The V end loses 6 bases and the J end loses 3 bases, and a stretch of 21 bases separates them. The germline V gene sets CDR1 to MDHEN and CDR2 to SYDVKM. The CDR3 sequence holds 16 residues, the cysteine and phenylalanine included. The retained sequence is limited to the CDR3, 48 bases, with the frame set at the first base. In regard to this clonotype: It has no known antigen specificity. It has no much larger one-base neighbor in the sample; base qualities were not kept.

The receptor's source is a man younger than 40 in good health. The V and J segments used are TRBV28 and TRBJ2-7; 6 matching bases give a weak D call of TRBD1. Sequenced material: blood. The sequenced DNA: TGTGCCAGCAGCCCCCTTGTGGGGGCTAAAGGCTACGAGCAGTACTTC. This encodes CASSPLVGAKGYEQYF.